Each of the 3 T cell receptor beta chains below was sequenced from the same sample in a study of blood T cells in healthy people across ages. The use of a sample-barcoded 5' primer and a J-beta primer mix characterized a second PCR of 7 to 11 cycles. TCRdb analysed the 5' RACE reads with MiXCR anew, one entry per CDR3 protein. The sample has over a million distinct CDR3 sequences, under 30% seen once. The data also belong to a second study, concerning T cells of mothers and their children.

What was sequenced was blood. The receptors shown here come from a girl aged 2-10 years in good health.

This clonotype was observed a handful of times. The CDR3 DNA follows: TGTGCCAGCAGTCCTAAACCGGGACTAGCCAAAAACATTCAGTACTTC. This translates into CASSPKPGLAKNIQYF. This chain links TRBV11-3 with TRBJ2-4; a weak D match, TRBD2 (6 bases). Trimming cost V 6 bases and J 0 bases, with 15 bases left between them. CDR3 length: 16 residues. Germline V gives CDR1 SGHNT, CDR2 YENEEA.

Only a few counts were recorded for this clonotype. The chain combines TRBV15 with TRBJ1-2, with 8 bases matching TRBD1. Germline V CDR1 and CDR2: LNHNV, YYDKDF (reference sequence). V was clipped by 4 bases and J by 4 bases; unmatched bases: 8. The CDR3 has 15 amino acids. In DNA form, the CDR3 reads TGTGCCACCAGCAAGGGCAGGGGGCTGGGCTATGGCTACACCTTC. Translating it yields CATSKGRGLGYGYTF.

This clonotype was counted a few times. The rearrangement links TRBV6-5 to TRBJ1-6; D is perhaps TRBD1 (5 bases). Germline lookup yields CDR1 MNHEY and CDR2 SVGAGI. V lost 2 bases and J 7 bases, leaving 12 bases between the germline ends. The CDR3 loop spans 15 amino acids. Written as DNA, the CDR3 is TGTGCCAGCAGTTACGGTCAGGGAGGAAATTCACCCCTCCACTTT. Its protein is CASSYGQGGNSPLHF.